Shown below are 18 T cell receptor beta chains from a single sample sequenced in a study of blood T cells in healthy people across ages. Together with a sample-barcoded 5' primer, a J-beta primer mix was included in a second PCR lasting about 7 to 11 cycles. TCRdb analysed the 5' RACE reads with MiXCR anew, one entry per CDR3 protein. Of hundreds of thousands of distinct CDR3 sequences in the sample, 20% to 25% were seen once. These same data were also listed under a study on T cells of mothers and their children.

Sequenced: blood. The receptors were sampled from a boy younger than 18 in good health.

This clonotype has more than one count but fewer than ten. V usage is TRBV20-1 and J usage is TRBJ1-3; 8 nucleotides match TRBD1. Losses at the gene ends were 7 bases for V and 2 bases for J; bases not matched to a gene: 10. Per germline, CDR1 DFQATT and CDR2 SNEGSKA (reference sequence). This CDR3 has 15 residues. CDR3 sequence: CSGFPRTGPGNTIYF. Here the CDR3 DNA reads TGCAGTGGTTTCCCAAGGACAGGGCCTGGAAACACCATATATTTT.

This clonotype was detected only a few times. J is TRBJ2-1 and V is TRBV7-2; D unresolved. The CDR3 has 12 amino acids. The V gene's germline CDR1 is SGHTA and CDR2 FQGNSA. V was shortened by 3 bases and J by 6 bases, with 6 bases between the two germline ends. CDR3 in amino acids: CASSFRFNEQFF. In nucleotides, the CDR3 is TGTGCCAGCAGCTTTCGGTTCAATGAGCAGTTCTTC.

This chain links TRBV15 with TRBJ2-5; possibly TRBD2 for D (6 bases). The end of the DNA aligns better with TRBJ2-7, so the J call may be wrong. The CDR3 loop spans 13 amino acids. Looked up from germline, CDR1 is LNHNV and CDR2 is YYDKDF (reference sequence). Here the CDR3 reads CATGGQSSYEQYF. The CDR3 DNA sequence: TGTGCCACCGGAGGGCAGAGCTCTTACGAGCAGTACTTC.

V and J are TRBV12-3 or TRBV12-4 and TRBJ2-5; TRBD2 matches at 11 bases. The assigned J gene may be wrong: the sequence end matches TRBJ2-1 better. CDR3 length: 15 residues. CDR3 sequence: CASSPTSGSAYEQFF. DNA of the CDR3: TGTGCCAGCAGCCCCACTAGCGGGAGTGCGTATGAGCAGTTCTTC.

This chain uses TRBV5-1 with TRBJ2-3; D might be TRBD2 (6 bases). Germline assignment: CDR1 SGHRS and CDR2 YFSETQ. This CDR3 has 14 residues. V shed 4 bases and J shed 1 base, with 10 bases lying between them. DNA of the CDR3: TGCGCCAGCAGCGCGGCTAGCGGCACAGATACGCAGTATTTT. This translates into CASSAASGTDTQYF.

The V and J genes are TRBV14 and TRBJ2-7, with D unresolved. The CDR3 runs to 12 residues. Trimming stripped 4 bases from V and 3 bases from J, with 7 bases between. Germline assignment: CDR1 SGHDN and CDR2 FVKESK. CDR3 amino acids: CASSRGYYEQYF. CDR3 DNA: TGTGCCAGCAGCCGGGGTTACTACGAGCAGTACTTC.

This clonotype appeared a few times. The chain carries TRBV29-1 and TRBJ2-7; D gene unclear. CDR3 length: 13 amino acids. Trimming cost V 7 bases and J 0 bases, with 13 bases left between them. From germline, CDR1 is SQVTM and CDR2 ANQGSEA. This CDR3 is CSAQRPLSYEQYF. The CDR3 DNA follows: TGCAGCGCCCAAAGGCCCCTCTCCTACGAGCAGTACTTC.

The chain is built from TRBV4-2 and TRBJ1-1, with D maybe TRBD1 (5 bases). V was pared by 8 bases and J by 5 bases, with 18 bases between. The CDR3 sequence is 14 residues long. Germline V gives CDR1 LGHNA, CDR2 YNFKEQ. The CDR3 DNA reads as TGTGCCAGCTTGGGCGAGCAGGGATGGACTGAAGCTTTCTTT. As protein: CASLGEQGWTEAFF.

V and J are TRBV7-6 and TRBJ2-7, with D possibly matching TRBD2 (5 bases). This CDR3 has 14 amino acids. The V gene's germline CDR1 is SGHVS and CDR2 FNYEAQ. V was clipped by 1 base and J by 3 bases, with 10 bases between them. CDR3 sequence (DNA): TGTGCCAGCAGCTTAGGTGGAGGTTTCTACGAGCAGTACTTC. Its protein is CASSLGGGFYEQYF. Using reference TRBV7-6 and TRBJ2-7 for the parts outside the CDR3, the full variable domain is GAGVSQSPRYKVTKRGQDVALRCDPISGHVSLYWYRQALGQGPEFLTYFNYEAQQDKSGLPNDRFSAERPEGSISTLTIQRTEQRDSAMYRCASSLGGGFYEQYFGPGTRLTVT.

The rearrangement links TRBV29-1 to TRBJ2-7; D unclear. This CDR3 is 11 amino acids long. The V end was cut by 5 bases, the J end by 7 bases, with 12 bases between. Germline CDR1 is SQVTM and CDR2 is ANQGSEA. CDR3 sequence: CSVLGLGEQYF. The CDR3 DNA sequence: TGCAGCGTTTTGGGTTTGGGAGAGCAGTACTTC.

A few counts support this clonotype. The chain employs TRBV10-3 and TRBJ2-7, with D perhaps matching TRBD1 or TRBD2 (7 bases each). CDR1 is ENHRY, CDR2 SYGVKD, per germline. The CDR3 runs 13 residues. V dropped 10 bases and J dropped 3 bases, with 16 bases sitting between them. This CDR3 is CATRGGEGYEQYF. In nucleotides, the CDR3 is TGTGCCACCAGGGGGGGAGAAGGCTACGAGCAGTACTTC.

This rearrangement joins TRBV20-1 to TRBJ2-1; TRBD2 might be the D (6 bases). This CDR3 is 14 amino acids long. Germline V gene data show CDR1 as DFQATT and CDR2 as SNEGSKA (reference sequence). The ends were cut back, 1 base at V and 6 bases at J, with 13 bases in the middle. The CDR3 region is CSARVPGGSNEQFF. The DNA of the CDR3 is TGCAGTGCTAGAGTTCCCGGAGGGAGCAATGAGCAGTTCTTC.

CDR3 DNA: TGTGCCAGCAGCTTAAAACACGGAGCCTCCTACAATGAGCAGTTCTTC. Translated, it gives CASSLKHGASYNEQFF. The rearrangement links TRBV7-3 to TRBJ2-1; D unclear. V shed 1 base and J shed 0 bases, with 10 bases lying between them. The germline CDR1 and CDR2 sequences are SGHTA and FQGTGA. This CDR3 has 16 amino acids.

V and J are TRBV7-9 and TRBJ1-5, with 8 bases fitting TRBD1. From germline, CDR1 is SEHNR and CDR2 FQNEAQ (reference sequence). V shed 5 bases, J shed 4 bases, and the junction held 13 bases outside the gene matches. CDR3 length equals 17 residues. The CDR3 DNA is TGTGCCAGCAGCGCAAGCTTCGGACAGGGTTTAAATCAGCCCCAGCATTTT. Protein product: CASSASFGQGLNQPQHF.

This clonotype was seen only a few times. CDR3 nucleotide sequence: TGCGCCAGCAGCTTGGAGGTTCGGGCAGCAGCTAACTATGGCTACACCTTC. Its translation: CASSLEVRAAANYGYTF. The genes are TRBV5-1 and TRBJ1-2; D is unclear. The ends were cut back, 0 bases at V and 0 bases at J, with 15 bases in the middle. The germline V gene has CDR1 SGHRS and CDR2 YFSETQ. The CDR3 totals 17 residues. The variable domain in full, with the rest retrieved from reference TRBV5-1 and TRBJ1-2, is KAGVTQTPRYLIKTRGQQVTLSCSPISGHRSVSWYQQTPGQGLQFLFEYFSETQRNKGNFPGRFSGRQFSNSRSEMNVSTLELGDSALYLCASSLEVRAAANYGYTFGSGTRLTVV.

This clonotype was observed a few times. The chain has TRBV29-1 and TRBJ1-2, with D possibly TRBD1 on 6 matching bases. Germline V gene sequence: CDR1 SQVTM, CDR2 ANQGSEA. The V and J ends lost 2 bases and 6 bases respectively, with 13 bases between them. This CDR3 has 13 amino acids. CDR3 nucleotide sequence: TGCAGCGTTGAACTGTGGGCAGGGGATGGCTACACCTTC. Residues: CSVELWAGDGYTF.

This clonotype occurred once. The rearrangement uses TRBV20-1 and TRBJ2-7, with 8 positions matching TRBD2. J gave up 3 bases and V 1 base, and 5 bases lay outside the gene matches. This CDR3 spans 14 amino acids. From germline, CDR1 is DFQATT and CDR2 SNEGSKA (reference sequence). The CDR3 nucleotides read TGCAGTGCTAGAGTGACTAGCGCCTACTACGAGCAGTACTTC. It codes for CSARVTSAYYEQYF.

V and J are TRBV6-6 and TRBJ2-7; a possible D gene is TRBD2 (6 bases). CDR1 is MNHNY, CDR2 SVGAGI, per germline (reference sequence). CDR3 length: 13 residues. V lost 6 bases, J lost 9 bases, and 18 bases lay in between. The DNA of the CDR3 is TGTGCCAGCAGGCCCGACGAGAGTAGCGGGCAGTACTTC. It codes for CASRPDESSGQYF.